One and the same sample provided the 31 T cell receptor beta chains below, sequenced in a study of human T cells and chemical hapten exposure. Time point of the sample: patch test 2, 6 weeks after DPC sensitization. As to treatment: therapeutic diphenylcyclopropenone sensitization with weekly scalp DPC. A single record per CDR3 protein comes from TCRdb applying MiXCR to the RACE reads. The profile shows tens of thousands of distinct CDR3 sequences, 6.5% to 10% of them singletons. Material: whole blood, obtained in connection with sensitization to the hapten diphenylcyclopropenone (DPC). The origin of the receptors is a woman in her forties or fifties with alopecia areata. Some clones in this sample may be carry-over from other donors' samples.

The rearrangement uses TRBV7-2 and TRBJ2-3; 9 bases fit TRBD2. The CDR3 has 15 residues. CDR1 and CDR2 (germline): SGHTA, FQGNSA. With 5 bases clipped from V and 2 bases from J, the junction kept 5 bases outside the gene matches. The CDR3 bases are TGTGCCAGCAGCCTGACTAGCGGAAACACAGATACGCAGTATTTT. It translates to CASSLTSGNTDTQYF.

The chain couples TRBV9 to TRBJ2-3; D gene ambiguous. The germline V gene encodes CDR1 SGDLS and CDR2 YYNGEE. The CDR3 consists of 14 residues. V lost 4 bases, J lost 2 bases, and 11 bases lay in between. DNA of the CDR3: TGTGCCAGCAGCTTCAGGACCGACACAGATACGCAGTATTTT. Translating gives CASSFRTDTDTQYF.

This clonotype was counted ten times or more. V and J are TRBV29-1 and TRBJ2-2; tentatively, D is TRBD1 (5 bases). V dropped 7 bases and J dropped 0 bases, with 15 bases sitting between them. Germline V gene data show CDR1 as SQVTM and CDR2 as ANQGSEA. The CDR3 contains 15 residues. In DNA, the CDR3 is TGCAGCGCAGTACCGCAGGGCACGAACACCGGGGAGCTGTTTTTT. As protein: CSAVPQGTNTGELFF.

This sequence joins TRBV20-1 and TRBJ2-5, with 8 bases that match TRBD2. Germline V lookup: CDR1 DFQATT, CDR2 SNEGSKA (reference sequence). There are 15 residues in the CDR3. With V trimmed by 3 bases and J by 0 bases, 6 bases remained unmatched. Here the CDR3 DNA reads TGCAGTGCTAGGGTAGCGGGACTAGACCAAGAGACCCAGTACTTC. It specifies CSARVAGLDQETQYF.

This clonotype was detected only a few times. V gene TRBV3-1 combines with J gene TRBJ2-4, with 8 bases that match TRBD2. Germline V lookup: CDR1 LGHDT, CDR2 YNNKEL (reference sequence). The CDR3 runs 14 residues. Trimming at V came to 0 bases and at J to 15 bases, leaving 10 bases not matched to a gene. The CDR3 bases are TGTGCCAGCAGCCAAGATCGTGCGCGGGGGGTTTTGTACTTC. Its protein product is CASSQDRARGVLYF. Filled out from reference TRBV3-1 and TRBJ2-4, the complete variable domain reads DTAVSQTPKYLVTQMGNDKSIKCEQNLGHDTMYWYKQDSKKFLKIMFSYNNKELIINETVPNRFSPKSPDKAHLNLHINSLELGDSAVYFCASSQDRARGVLYFGAGTRLSVL.

The V and J genes are TRBV5-1 and TRBJ1-3; D ambiguous. This CDR3 comprises 16 residues. Germline V lookup: CDR1 SGHRS, CDR2 YFSETQ. Trimming stripped 0 bases from V and 1 base from J, with 11 bases between. CDR3: CASSLASSSSGNTIYF. The CDR3, as DNA: TGCGCCAGCAGCTTGGCCAGCAGTTCTTCTGGAAACACCATATATTTT.

This clonotype turned up a few times. This chain links TRBV27 with TRBJ1-4; D is undetermined. The germline CDR1 and CDR2 sequences are MNHEY and SMNVEV (reference sequence). The CDR3 has 15 amino acids. The V gene lost 2 bases and the J gene lost 6 bases, with 13 bases spanning the gap. CDR3 DNA: TGTGCCAGCAGTTTACTAACTCCTCCAGATGAAAAACTGTTTTTT. This sequence encodes CASSLLTPPDEKLFF.

Of note for this clonotype: The junction departs from the called germline gene at one end, perhaps through a read error. The gene calls are TRBV20-1 and TRBJ2-1; D not resolved. From germline, CDR1 is DFQATT and CDR2 SNEGSKA (reference sequence). This CDR3 spans 15 amino acids. The CDR3 region has the DNA TGCAGTGCTCCCGCACACCTTCCCAGTAGGAATGGGCAGTTCTTC. This codes for CSAPAHLPSRNGQFF.

The chain links TRBV5-4 to TRBJ1-1, with 8 bases aligning to TRBD1. In germline, CDR1 is SGHNT, CDR2 YYREEE (reference sequence). There are 16 residues in the CDR3. Germline trimming cut 4 bases from V and 0 bases from J; bases unmatched to any gene: 8. CDR3 nucleotides: TGTGCCAGCAGCAGGTGGACAGGGTCCTTGAACACTGAAGCTTTCTTT. This gives the protein CASSRWTGSLNTEAFF.

This clonotype was counted a few times. This rearrangement joins TRBV13 to TRBJ2-2, with 9 bases aligning to TRBD1. The germline gives CDR1 PRHDT, CDR2 FYEKMQ (reference sequence). CDR3 length equals 14 residues. The ends lost 6 bases at V and 5 bases at J; junction bases unmatched: 4. DNA of the CDR3: TGTGCCAGCAGAAGACAGGGGGAGACCGGGGAGCTGTTTTTT. This codes for CASRRQGETGELFF.

This clonotype was recorded many times. The rearrangement uses TRBV20-1 and TRBJ2-1; 11 bases map to TRBD2. V shed 1 base and J 4 bases; nucleotides not matched to a gene: 6. Germline CDR1 reads DFQATT; CDR2 reads SNEGSKA (reference sequence). CDR3 length: 16 residues. CDR3 coding DNA: TGCAGTGCTAGAGCCCTAGCGGGGGGCCGTTACAATGAGCAGTTCTTC. It encodes CSARALAGGRYNEQFF.

The chain carries TRBV12-3 or TRBV12-4 and TRBJ2-1, with D maybe TRBD2 (6 bases). The CDR3 sequence is 18 residues long. V lost 10 bases and J lost 6, with 31 bases in between. In DNA form, the CDR3 reads TGTGCCATTGCGAGCTATTCCGGTAGGACGGGAGCGGCCAATGAGCAGTTCTTC. It specifies CAIASYSGRTGAANEQFF.

The sample holds many counts of this clonotype. The chain is built from TRBV20-1 and TRBJ1-2; TRBD1 might be the D (6 bases). The ends were cut back, 1 base at V and 5 bases at J, with 11 bases in the middle. The CDR3 is made up of 13 amino acids. CDR1 DFQATT and CDR2 SNEGSKA come from the germline V gene (reference sequence). CDR3 nucleotide sequence: TGCAGTGCTAGAGGGGGAACAGGGTATGGCTACACCTTC. This translates into CSARGGTGYGYTF.

This clonotype was seen repeatedly, ten times or more. CDR3: CASSRQWNTIYF. CDR3 sequence (DNA): TGTGCCAGCAGTAGACAGTGGAACACCATATATTTT. The chain joins TRBV12-3 or TRBV12-4 to TRBJ1-3, with D possibly being TRBD1 (5 bases). The V end lost 5 bases, the J end lost 7 bases, and 9 bases lay between the germline ends. The CDR3 runs 12 residues.

This clonotype was observed a few times. The chain links TRBV18 to TRBJ2-7; 8 positions agree with TRBD1. V lost 6 bases and J lost 6; bases outside the gene matches: 7. This CDR3 comprises 13 residues. Germline CDR1 and CDR2: KGHSH and LQKENI. CDR3 in amino acids: CASSLTGAGEQYF. CDR3 coding DNA: TGTGCCAGCTCCTTGACAGGGGCGGGCGAGCAGTACTTC.

The chain is built from TRBV5-4 and TRBJ1-1; 7 positions agree with TRBD1. This CDR3 spans 15 amino acids. Germline-derived CDR1 and CDR2 are SGHNT and YYREEE (reference sequence). After removal of 4 bases from V and 4 bases from J, the junction contained 10 bases not matched to a gene. Here the CDR3 DNA reads TGTGCCAGCAGCAGCTACAGGGGCGCGGGCACTGAAGCTTTCTTT. Translating it yields CASSSYRGAGTEAFF.

A note on this clonotype: An end of the junction differs from the germline gene, which may be a read error. The rearrangement joins TRBV12-3 or TRBV12-4 to TRBJ2-5; 10 nucleotides agree with TRBD1. This CDR3 has 15 residues. CDR3 amino acids: CARSSTGTGVETQYF. CDR3 DNA sequence: TGTGCCAGAAGTTCGACCGGGACAGGGGTAGAGACCCAGTACTTC.

This clonotype occurred many times. The genes are TRBV20-1 and TRBJ1-3; TRBD1 might be the D (5 bases). Germline CDR1 DFQATT, CDR2 SNEGSKA (reference sequence). Trimming cost V 3 bases and J 0 bases, with 9 bases left between them. The CDR3 loop spans 14 amino acids. CDR3 sequence: CSARVTGSGNTIYF. In DNA, the CDR3 is TGCAGTGCTAGGGTAACAGGCTCTGGAAACACCATATATTTT.

The chain couples TRBV18 to TRBJ2-3; 7 positions match TRBD2. The CDR3 has 15 amino acids. Looked up from germline, CDR1 is KGHSH and CDR2 is LQKENI. Losses at the gene ends were 3 bases for V and 4 bases for J; bases not matched to a gene: 7. Written as DNA, the CDR3 is TGTGCCAGCTCACCGGCGGGACTATCCCCAGATACGCAGTATTTT. Protein: CASSPAGLSPDTQYF.

This clonotype was observed a few times. The CDR3 DNA reads TGTGCCAGCAGCCCGCAGATGCAGGGAGGGCTTCTGTTTTTT. It yields the protein CASSPQMQGGLLFF. This sequence joins TRBV7-2 and TRBJ1-4; TRBD1 is a possible D gene (5 bases). V was shortened by 5 bases and J by 14 bases, with 21 bases between the two germline ends. This CDR3 has 14 residues. The V gene's germline CDR1 is SGHTA and CDR2 FQGNSA. The variable domain in full, with the rest retrieved from reference TRBV7-2 and TRBJ1-4, is GAGVSQSPSNKVTEKGKDVELRCDPISGHTALYWYRQSLGQGLEFLIYFQGNSAPDKSGLPSDRFSAERTGGSVSTLTIQRTQQEDSAVYLCASSPQMQGGLLFFGSGTQLSVL.

This clonotype has a handful of counts. This chain uses TRBV12-3 or TRBV12-4 with TRBJ1-3; weak D call: TRBD1 (6 bases). CDR3 size: 16 residues. The ends were cut back, 3 bases at V and 3 bases at J, with 15 bases in the middle. Here the CDR3 reads CASSFTSGGGGNTIYF. The CDR3 nucleotides are TGTGCCAGCAGTTTCACGTCGGGGGGCGGTGGAAACACCATATATTTT.

Written as DNA, the CDR3 is TGTGCCAGCAGCTTAGGAAGGGGATTCGGTGAGCAGTTCTTC. Its protein is CASSLGRGFGEQFF. V and J are TRBV7-2 and TRBJ2-1; tentatively, D is TRBD1 (5 bases). Looked up from germline, CDR1 is SGHTA and CDR2 is FQGNSA. V shed 1 base and J shed 9 bases, with 13 bases lying between them. This CDR3 contains 14 residues.

This clonotype has a handful of counts. In DNA, the CDR3 is TGTGCCAGCAGTTACTTTGGTGGCGGGGACAATGAGCAGTTCTTC. Its protein product is CASSYFGGGDNEQFF. This chain links TRBV6-2 or TRBV6-3 with TRBJ2-1; possible D gene TRBD2, 6 bases. Between the trimmed V and J ends, which lost 1 base and 5 bases, there was a span of 12 bases. In germline, CDR1 is MNHEY, CDR2 SVGEGT. The CDR3 contains 15 residues.

The V call is TRBV2, the J call TRBJ2-3; either TRBD1 or TRBD2 may fit D (5 bases each). This CDR3 contains 13 residues. Trimming took off 6 bases at V and 1 base at J, with 8 bases between the two ends. In germline, CDR1 is SNHLY, CDR2 FYNNEI. Written as DNA, the CDR3 is TGTGCCAGCAGAGGGGACGGCACAGATACGCAGTATTTT. This translates into CASRGDGTDTQYF.

This clonotype was counted at least ten times. The rearrangement links TRBV7-9 to TRBJ2-7, with D uncertain. Trimming stripped 5 bases from V and 6 bases from J, with 11 bases between. CDR1 is SEHNR and CDR2 is FQNEAQ in the germline V gene (reference sequence). The CDR3 sequence is 12 residues long. The CDR3 loop reads CASSPHGSEQYF. CDR3 in DNA: TGTGCCAGCAGCCCCCATGGAAGCGAGCAGTACTTC.

There are a few counts of this clonotype. J is TRBJ1-2 and V is TRBV29-1; 9 positions agree with TRBD1. There are 14 residues in the CDR3. V trimming: 5 bases; J trimming: 3 bases; junction bases outside the gene matches: 7. Germline V lookup: CDR1 SQVTM, CDR2 ANQGSEA. In DNA, the CDR3 is TGCAGCGTTCTACAGGGGGCGAGCGACTATGGCTACACCTTC. This translates into CSVLQGASDYGYTF.

This clonotype showed up many times. The chain uses TRBV5-5 and TRBJ1-5, with 7 bases aligning to TRBD1. The trim removed 3 bases at V and 0 bases at J, leaving 3 bases unmatched. The CDR3 runs to 15 residues. Per the germline V gene, CDR1 is SGHKS and CDR2 is YYEKEE (reference sequence). This chain's CDR3 is CASSWGQNSNQPQHF. Written as DNA, the CDR3 is TGTGCCAGCAGCTGGGGACAGAATAGCAATCAGCCCCAGCATTTT.

This clonotype showed up just once. This chain links TRBV6-5 with TRBJ2-1; 8 bases match TRBD2. Germline trimming cut 5 bases from V and 4 bases from J; bases unmatched to any gene: 7. Germline CDR1 and CDR2: MNHEY and SVGAGI. The CDR3 runs to 15 residues. The CDR3 nucleotides are TGTGCCAGCAGTAGCGTAGCGGGGCCTTACAATGAGCAGTTCTTC. The encoded protein is CASSSVAGPYNEQFF.

The chain carries TRBV9 and TRBJ2-3, with D unclear. Germline assignment: CDR1 SGDLS and CDR2 YYNGEE. The germline V and J ends were trimmed by 1 base and 1 base, with 7 bases remaining between them. The CDR3 totals 14 residues. The CDR3 nucleotides are TGTGCCAGCAGCGTAAGAGGAGGCACAGATACGCAGTATTTT. Translating gives CASSVRGGTDTQYF.

In its sample, this clonotype was seen a few times. V gene TRBV7-8 combines with J gene TRBJ1-1; D uncertain. CDR1 and CDR2 (germline): SGHVS, FQNEAQ. V lost 2 bases, J lost 8 bases, and 21 bases lay in between. This CDR3 has 16 residues. In DNA form, the CDR3 reads TGTGCCAGCAGCTTAATACCGAGACGGAGATTTAGGGAAGCTTTCTTT. It yields the protein CASSLIPRRRFREAFF.

In the case of this clonotype: Since the CDR3 does not end with the conserved phenylalanine or tryptophan, this likely comes from a read error. The chain uses TRBV9 and TRBJ2-3, with D unclear. Germline V lookup: CDR1 SGDLS, CDR2 YYNGEE. The CDR3 runs to 14 residues. Trimming took 3 bases from V and 0 from J, leaving 8 bases between them. The CDR3 loop is CASSGTRSTDTQYS. The CDR3 nucleotides are TGTGCCAGCAGCGGTACTCGGAGCACAGATACGCAGTATTCT.